What follows are 13 T cell receptor beta chains derived from one specimen sequenced in a study of OX40 agonist ivuxolimab in advanced cancers. The library was generated by the immunoSEQ multiplex PCR assay. As stored in TCRdb, this immuneACCESS dataset retains in-frame rearrangements with V and J assigned. A fraction of the clones does not appear; measured against another copy, unresolved V genes explain less than half of the discrepancy, and the remainder lacks a known reason. The sample contains about 59,000 clones, 90% to 95% of them found a single time. The top ten clonotypes cover 15% to 20% of the sample. The source material was CD4+ or CD8+ T cells sorted from blood, sampled in a trial of the OX40 agonist ivuxolimab. Every receptor here comes from an adult with an advanced solid tumor such as melanoma, head and neck, liver or kidney cancer.

The chain joins TRBV27 to TRBJ1-5; 11 positions match TRBD1. This CDR3 spans 14 amino acids. CDR1 is MNHEY, CDR2 SMNVEV, per germline (reference sequence). CDR3 amino acids: CAERTGGGDQPQHF. The CDR3 DNA is TGTGCGGAAAGGACAGGGGGCGGGGATCAGCCCCAGCATTTT.

The gene calls are TRBV7-6 and TRBJ2-3; 10 positions agree with TRBD2. The length of the CDR3 is 16 residues. Germline lookup yields CDR1 SGHVS and CDR2 FNYEAQ. Trimming took 2 bases from V and 0 from J; bases not matched to a gene: 2. This CDR3 reads CASSLTAGGSTDTQYF. The CDR3 bases are TGTGCCAGCAGCTTAACAGCGGGAGGGAGCACAGATACGCAGTATTTT.

V gene TRBV7-2 combines with J gene TRBJ2-1; 7 bases are a match to TRBD2. The CDR3 is 13 residues long. CDR1 SGHTA and CDR2 FQGNSA come from the germline V gene. After removal of 5 bases from V and 8 bases from J, the junction contained 6 bases not matched to a gene. Here the CDR3 reads CASSLRGRYEQFF. The CDR3 bases are TGTGCCAGCAGCCTACGCGGGAGATATGAGCAGTTCTTC.

The chain is built from TRBV4-1 and TRBJ2-3; no definite D call. The CDR3 is 15 amino acids. Germline CDR1 is MGHRA and CDR2 is YSYEKL. Trimming removed 3 bases from V and 2 bases from J, with 12 bases in between. This CDR3 is CASSHEDGYTDTQYF. CDR3 DNA: TGCGCCAGCAGCCACGAAGACGGATACACAGATACGCAGTATTTT.

The J gene is TRBJ2-1, the V gene TRBV2; 8 bases are shared with TRBD1. The CDR3 length is 15 residues. Germline values: CDR1 SNHLY, CDR2 FYNNEI. Trimming removed 3 bases from V and 1 base from J; junction bases left unmatched: 2. CDR3 bases: TGTGCCAGCAGTGAGGGACAGGCGTCCTACAATGAGCAGTTCTTC. Its protein is CASSEGQASYNEQFF. The complete variable domain, with remaining parts taken from reference TRBV2 and TRBJ2-1, reads EPEVTQTPSHQVTQMGQEVILRCVPISNHLYFYWYRQILGQKVEFLVSFYNNEISEKSEIFDDQFSVERPDGSNFTLKIRSTKLEDSAMYFCASSEGQASYNEQFFGPGTRLTVL.

The chain has TRBV7-9 and TRBJ2-1; 7 bases map to TRBD2. Germline CDR1 reads SEHNR; CDR2 reads FQNEAQ (reference sequence). V dropped 2 bases and J dropped 4; count of bases not matched to a gene: 11. This CDR3 region has 17 residues. CDR3 sequence: CASSLPAGRGPYNEQFF. The DNA of the CDR3 is TGTGCCAGCAGCTTACCAGCGGGGCGGGGCCCTTACAATGAGCAGTTCTTC. Full variable domain (remainder filled in from reference TRBV7-9 and TRBJ2-1): DTGVSQNPRHKITKRGQNVTFRCDPISEHNRLYWYRQTLGQGPEFLTYFQNEAQLEKSRLLSDRFSAERPKGSFSTLEIQRTEQGDSAMYLCASSLPAGRGPYNEQFFGPGTRLTVL.

This clone was picked up one time. V usage is TRBV9 and J usage is TRBJ2-7, with a tentative D call TRBD2 (5 bases). Germline V gene sequence: CDR1 SGDLS, CDR2 YYNGEE. The CDR3 runs 15 residues. Deletions cut 3 bases from V and 5 bases from J, with 18 bases between. DNA of the CDR3: TGTGCCAGCAGCGCCTGGGAGCAAGCAAGGGACGAGCAGTACTTC. This encodes CASSAWEQARDEQYF.

The chain is built from TRBV7-9 and TRBJ1-5, with unresolved D. Trimming removed 1 base at V and 4 bases at J, with 2 bases between. There are 12 residues in the CDR3. Per germline, CDR1 SEHNR and CDR2 FQNEAQ (reference sequence). CDR3 loop: CASSLVNQPQHF. The CDR3 DNA sequence: TGTGCCAGCAGCTTAGTGAATCAGCCCCAGCATTTT.

The V call is TRBV7-2, the J call TRBJ1-1; 8 nucleotides line up with TRBD1. Losses at the gene ends were 5 bases for V and 0 bases for J; bases not matched to a gene: 5. The CDR3 sequence is 15 residues long. Germline V lookup: CDR1 SGHTA, CDR2 FQGNSA. The CDR3 bases are TGTGCCAGCAGCCGCTACAGGGGGGTGAACACTGAAGCTTTCTTT. Encoded protein: CASSRYRGVNTEAFF.

The chain employs TRBV9 and TRBJ2-7, with a weak D call TRBD2 (7 bases). In germline, CDR1 is SGDLS, CDR2 YYNGEE. The ends were cut back, 0 bases at V and 6 bases at J, with 16 bases in the middle. The CDR3 has 15 amino acids. CDR3: CASSVVAGPQGEQYF. CDR3 DNA: TGTGCCAGCAGCGTAGTAGCGGGCCCACAGGGCGAGCAGTACTTC.

The V call is TRBV7-2, the J call TRBJ1-1; D gene uncertain. The germline gives CDR1 SGHTA, CDR2 FQGNSA. This CDR3 spans 15 amino acids. Trimming left V 5 bases short and J 2 bases short, with 15 bases between. The CDR3 region is CASSRSTALNTEAFF. As DNA, the CDR3 is TGTGCCAGCAGCCGGTCCACAGCCCTTAACACTGAAGCTTTCTTT.

The V and J genes are TRBV13 and TRBJ2-7; 7 bases line up with TRBD2. CDR1 and CDR2 from the germline V gene are PRHDT and FYEKMQ (reference sequence). CDR3 length: 12 amino acids. V was pared by 3 bases and J by 7 bases, with 3 bases of the junction left unmatched. Here the CDR3 DNA reads TGTGCCAGCAGCTTCACTAGCGTGGAGCAGTACTTC. Amino acid sequence: CASSFTSVEQYF.

This clone appeared once. CDR3 in amino acids: CAWSPRTGQYEKLFF. As DNA, the CDR3 is TGTGCCTGGAGTCCGAGGACAGGGCAGTACGAAAAACTGTTTTTT. V and J are TRBV30 and TRBJ1-4; 8 positions match TRBD1. Trimming at V came to 2 bases and at J to 8 bases, leaving 10 bases not matched to a gene. The CDR3 totals 15 residues. The germline gives CDR1 GTSNPN, CDR2 SVGIG (reference sequence).